This T cell receptor (beta chain) was sequenced for a study of OX40 agonist ivuxolimab in advanced cancers. Study context: The dose-escalation group included hepatocellular carcinoma, melanoma, renal cell carcinoma and head and neck cancer.

CDR1 is SGHDN, CDR2 FVKESK, per germline. V gave up 4 bases and J gave up 7 bases, with 11 bases separating them. The CDR3 has 13 residues. Some clones are missing from TCRdb's copy, which holds only in-frame ones; the method was immunoSEQ multiplex PCR. Among approximately 81,000 clones listed, roughly 86% were seen once. As regards this clone: The target antigen is unknown.

Study findings and constraints: The antigens recognized by the expanded peripheral T cells, that is their antigen specificity, were not determined. Some of the lowest clonal expansion was seen in partial responders at 0.1-3.0 mg/kg.

The specimen comprised CD4+ or CD8+ T cells sorted from blood, sampled in a trial of the OX40 agonist ivuxolimab. The chain employs TRBV14 and TRBJ1-5; D ambiguous. This sequence was found in an adult with an advanced solid tumor such as melanoma, head and neck, liver or kidney cancer. DNA for the CDR3: TGTGCCAGCAGCCGAGATAGTGGACAGCCCCAGCATTTT. Translation gives CASSRDSGQPQHF.